This T cell receptor (beta chain) was identified during a study of shared clonotypes between healthy human individuals. Background on the study: Donors had three CD4 naive, three CD4 memory, two CD8 naive and one CD8 memory plate apiece. Overall study results and limits: Depth was large, yet rarefaction showed that sorted-subset sequencing was incomplete.

Concerning this clone: Its antigen is not identified.

Deep level was the assay's run setting. Clones were sequenced by immunoSEQ multiplex PCR, and TCRdb holds only the in-frame ones, with some missing. The sample has millions of clones, more than 80% seen once. The CDR3 covers 13 residues. V lost 7 bases and J lost 3, with 15 bases in between. Germline CDR1 reads SQVTM; CDR2 reads ANQGSEA. The sequenced sample consisted of naive CD4+ T cells from PBMCs. The subset here: CD45RA+ positively selected. The source of this sequence is a man between 18 and 35 years old in good health. Some clones in this sample may be carry-over from other donors' samples. This chain connects TRBV29-1 to TRBJ2-5; a weak D match, TRBD1 (6 bases). The CDR3 DNA is TGCAGCGCCGGACAGTGGGGGAAAGAGACCCAGTACTTC. It translates to CSAGQWGKETQYF.